This T cell receptor beta chain was sequenced in a study of cytomegalovirus exposure and HLA in healthy donors. Study results and caveats: Testing in vitro showed a few CMV-associated chains specific for CMV antigens.

It was with 60 Vbeta and 13 Jbeta primers that the PCR ran. Sequenced by immunoSEQ multiplex PCR; TCRdb stores in-frame clones only, minus some. Of more than 95,000 clones in the sample, more than 60% were seen once. Of note for this clone: The antigen is unknown.

The source is a woman aged 45-65 years in good health and CMV-seropositive. The sequencing sample was made of PBMCs.

CDR3: CASRLNPAGHSPLHF. The CDR3 DNA reads as TGTGCCAGCAGATTGAACCCTGCGGGACATTCACCCCTCCACTTT. The rearrangement joins TRBV6-5 to TRBJ1-6; TRBD1 might be the D (5 bases). The CDR3 spans 15 residues. Germline V CDR1 and CDR2: MNHEY, SVGAGI. Trimming took off 6 bases at V and 8 bases at J, with 17 bases between the two ends.